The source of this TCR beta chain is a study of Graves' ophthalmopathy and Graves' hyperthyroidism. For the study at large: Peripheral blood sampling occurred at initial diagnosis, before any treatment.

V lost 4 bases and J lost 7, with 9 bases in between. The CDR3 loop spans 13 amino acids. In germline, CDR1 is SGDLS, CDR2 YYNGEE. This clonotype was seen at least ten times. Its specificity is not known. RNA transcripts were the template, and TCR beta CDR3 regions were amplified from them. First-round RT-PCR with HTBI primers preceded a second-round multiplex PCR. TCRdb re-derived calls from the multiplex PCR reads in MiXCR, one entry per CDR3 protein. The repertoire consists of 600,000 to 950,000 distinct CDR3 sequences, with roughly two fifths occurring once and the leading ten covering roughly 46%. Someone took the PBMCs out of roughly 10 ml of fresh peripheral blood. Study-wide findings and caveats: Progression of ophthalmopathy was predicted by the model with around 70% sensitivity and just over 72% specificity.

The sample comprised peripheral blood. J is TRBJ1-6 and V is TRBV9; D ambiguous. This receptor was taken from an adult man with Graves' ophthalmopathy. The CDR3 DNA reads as TGTGCCAGCAGCCCAGATGGGAATTCACCCCTCCACTTT. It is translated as CASSPDGNSPLHF.